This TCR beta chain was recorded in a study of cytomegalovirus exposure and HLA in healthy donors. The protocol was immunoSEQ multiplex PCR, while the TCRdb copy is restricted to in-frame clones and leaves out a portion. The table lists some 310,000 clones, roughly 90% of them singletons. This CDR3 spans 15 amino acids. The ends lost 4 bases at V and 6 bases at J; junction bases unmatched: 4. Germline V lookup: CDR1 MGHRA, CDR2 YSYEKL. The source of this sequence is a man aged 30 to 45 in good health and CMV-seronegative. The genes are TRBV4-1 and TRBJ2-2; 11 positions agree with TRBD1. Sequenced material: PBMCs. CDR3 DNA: TGCGCCAGCAGCCCCATGGGACAGGGGGCCGGGGAGCTGTTTTTT. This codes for CASSPMGQGAGELFF.